This TCR beta chain was obtained from a study of blood T cell repertoires in COVID-19. Turning to the study itself: Samples of COVID-19 (acute and convalescent) were obtained from the United States, Italy and Spain. Nucleic acid was either cDNA or gDNA, and it came from T cells, B-cell-depleted T cells, or PBMCs.

The V gene's germline CDR1 is MNHEY and CDR2 SVGAGI. This CDR3 has 15 residues. Between the trimmed V and J ends, which lost 2 bases and 2 bases, there was a span of 10 bases. It was during active infection that Seattle patients were enrolled and then longitudinally followed. Per the authors' pipeline: Scientists estimated how many nucleated cells there were by amplifying reference gene primers. The repertoire was sequenced with immunoSEQ multiplex PCR; TCRdb's copy has only in-frame clones and lacks some. V, J and clone size are those of that table, while D and trimming were read from the DNA. The table lists about 200,000 clones, roughly 92% of them singletons.

This receptor was identified in a man aged 25-45 years with COVID-19, enrolled during active disease. Sequenced input: peripheral blood. The chain combines TRBV6-5 with TRBJ1-3; D might be TRBD1 (5 bases). The CDR3 nucleotides read TGTGCCAGCAGTTACGAGTCAGGGACTGGAAACACCATATATTTT. Translating gives CASSYESGTGNTIYF.